This T cell receptor (beta chain) was profiled in a study of control samples from healthy donors and cancer patients. The repertoire was sequenced with immunoSEQ multiplex PCR; TCRdb's copy has only in-frame clones and lacks some. Of some 140,000 clones detected, 94% appear once; the ten largest clones hold approximately 6.1%. The CDR3 runs 15 residues. Unmatched junction bases numbered 7, after V lost 0 bases and J lost 6 bases. Germline CDR1 is SGHRS and CDR2 is YFSETQ. Sequencing used blood. This chain connects TRBV5-1 to TRBJ1-2; TRBD1 matches 8 bases. This TCR was sampled from a man in his forties in good health. CDR3 DNA: TGCGCCAGCAGCTTGGGGTGGACAGGGTCCGATGGCTACACCTTC. Translated, it gives CASSLGWTGSDGYTF.